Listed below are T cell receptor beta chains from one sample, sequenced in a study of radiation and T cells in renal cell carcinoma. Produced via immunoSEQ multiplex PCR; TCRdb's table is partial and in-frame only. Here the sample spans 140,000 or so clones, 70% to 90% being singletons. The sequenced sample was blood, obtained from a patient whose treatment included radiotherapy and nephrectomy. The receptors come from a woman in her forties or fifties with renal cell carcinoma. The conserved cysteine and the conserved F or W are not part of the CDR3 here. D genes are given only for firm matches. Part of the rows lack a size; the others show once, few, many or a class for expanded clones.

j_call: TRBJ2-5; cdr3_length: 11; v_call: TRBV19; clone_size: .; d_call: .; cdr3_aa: ASSMQGGETQY
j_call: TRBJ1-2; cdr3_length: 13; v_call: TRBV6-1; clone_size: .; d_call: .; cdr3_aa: ASSPNGVQNYGYT
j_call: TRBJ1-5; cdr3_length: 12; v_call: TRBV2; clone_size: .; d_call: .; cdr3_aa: ASSKGSGNQPQH
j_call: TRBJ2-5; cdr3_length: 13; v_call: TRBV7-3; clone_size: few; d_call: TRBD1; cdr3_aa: ASSLGQGGTETQY
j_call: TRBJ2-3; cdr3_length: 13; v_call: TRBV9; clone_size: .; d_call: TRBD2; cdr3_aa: ASSVSGGASDTQY
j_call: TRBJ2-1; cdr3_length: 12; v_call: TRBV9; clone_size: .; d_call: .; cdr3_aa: ASSVAWDYNEQF
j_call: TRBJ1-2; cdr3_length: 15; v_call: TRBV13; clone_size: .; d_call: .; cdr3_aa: ASSLRRGYVTDYGYT
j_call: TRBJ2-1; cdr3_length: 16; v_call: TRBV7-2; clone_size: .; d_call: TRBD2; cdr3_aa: ASSLAPLAGGMSREQF
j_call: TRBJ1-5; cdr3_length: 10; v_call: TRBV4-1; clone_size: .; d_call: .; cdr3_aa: ASSQGRQPQH
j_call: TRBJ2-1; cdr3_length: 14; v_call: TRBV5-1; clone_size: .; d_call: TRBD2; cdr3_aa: ASSFQPGLAGGEQF
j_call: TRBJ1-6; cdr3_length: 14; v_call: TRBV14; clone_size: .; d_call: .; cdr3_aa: ASSQGTGTYNSPLH
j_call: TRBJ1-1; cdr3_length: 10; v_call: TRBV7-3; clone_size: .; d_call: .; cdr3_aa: ASSSQGTEAF
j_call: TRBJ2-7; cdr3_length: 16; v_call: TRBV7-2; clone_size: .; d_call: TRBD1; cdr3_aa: ASSLVGELTGRFHEQY
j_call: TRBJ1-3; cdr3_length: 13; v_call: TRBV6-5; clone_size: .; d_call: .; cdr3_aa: ASSPPRGSGDTIY
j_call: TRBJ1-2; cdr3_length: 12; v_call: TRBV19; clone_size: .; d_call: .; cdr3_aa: ASSILGGGYGYT
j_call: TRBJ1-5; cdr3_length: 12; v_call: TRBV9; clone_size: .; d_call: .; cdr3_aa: ASSPGTENQPQH
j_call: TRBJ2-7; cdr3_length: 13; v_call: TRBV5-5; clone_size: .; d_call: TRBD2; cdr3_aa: ASSPTPGLFYEQY
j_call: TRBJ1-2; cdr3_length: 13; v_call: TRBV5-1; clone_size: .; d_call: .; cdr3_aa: ASSPDSSTRYGYT
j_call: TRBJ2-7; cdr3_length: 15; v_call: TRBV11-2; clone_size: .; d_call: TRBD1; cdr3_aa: ASSPKHRDRPSYEQY
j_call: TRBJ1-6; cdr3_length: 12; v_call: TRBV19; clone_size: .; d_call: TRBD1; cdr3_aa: ASSTGGSRSPLH
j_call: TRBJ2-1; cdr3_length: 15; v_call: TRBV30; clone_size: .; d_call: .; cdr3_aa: AWSTGPNYRSYNEQF
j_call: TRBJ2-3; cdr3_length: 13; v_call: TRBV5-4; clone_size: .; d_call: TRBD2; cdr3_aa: ASSWIGGSTDTQY
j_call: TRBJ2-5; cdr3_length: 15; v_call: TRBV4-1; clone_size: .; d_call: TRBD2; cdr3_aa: ASSRTSGGAQRETQY
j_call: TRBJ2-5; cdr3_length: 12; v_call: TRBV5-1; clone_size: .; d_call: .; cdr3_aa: ASSLAGGEETQY
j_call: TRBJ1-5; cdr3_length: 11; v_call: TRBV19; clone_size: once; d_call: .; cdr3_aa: ASRGRENQPQH
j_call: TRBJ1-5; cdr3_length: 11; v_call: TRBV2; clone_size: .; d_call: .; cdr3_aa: ASSGDSNQPQH
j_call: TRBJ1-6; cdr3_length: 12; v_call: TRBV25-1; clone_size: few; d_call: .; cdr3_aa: ASHYSGPDSPLH